This T cell receptor (beta chain) was captured by sequencing in a study of blood T cell repertoires in COVID-19. About the research overall: The United States, Italy and Spain provided the acute and convalescent COVID-19 samples. In each case, the material was cDNA or gDNA derived from T cells, B-cell-depleted T cells, or PBMCs.

As originally analysed: From reference gene primer amplification, estimates of nucleated cell counts were derived. Profiled with immunoSEQ multiplex PCR; TCRdb holds only in-frame clones, not every one. That table is the source of V, J and clone size, and D and trimming were worked out from the DNA. The data show 400,000 to 550,000 clones, with around 88% seen just once and around 4.5% held by the top ten. With 4 bases removed from V and 6 bases from J, the gap between germline ends came to 15 bases. The germline V gene encodes CDR1 SGHNT and CDR2 YENEEA. This CDR3 region has 14 residues. This clone was detected once.

This TCR derives from a woman aged 30 to 39 with acute or convalescent COVID-19. The sequenced sample consisted of peripheral blood. The rearrangement uses TRBV11-3 and TRBJ2-5; D uncertain. The CDR3 spells CASSSKSLVQTQYF. In DNA form, the CDR3 reads TGTGCCAGCAGCTCTAAAAGCCTAGTTCAGACCCAGTACTTC.